This is a list of T cell receptor beta chains from one sample in a study of tumor-infiltrating lymphocytes in oesophageal squamous cell carcinoma. Each CDR3 protein gets one entry after TCRdb re-called the PCR reads with MiXCR. This sample has 9,500 or so distinct CDR3 sequences; approximately 62% occur once, and the top ten carry roughly a third. The sequenced sample was esophageal tumor tissue. These receptors were obtained from a male donor with esophageal squamous cell carcinoma. CDR3s include the opening cysteine and the closing phenylalanine or tryptophan. D genes are given only for firm matches. Some rows have no size entry. The others give once, few or many, or a class for an expanded clone.

J: TRBJ1-3; size: -; D: -; V: TRBV6-1; DNA: TGTGCCAGCAGTGAACAAAGCTCTGGAAACACCATATATTTT; CDR3: CASSEQSSGNTIYF
J: TRBJ2-7; size: -; D: -; V: TRBV7-6; DNA: TGTGCCAGCAGCTTCGGTCAGGGTTACGAGCAGTACTTC; CDR3: CASSFGQGYEQYF
J: TRBJ2-3; size: -; D: TRBD2; V: TRBV6-6; DNA: TGTGCCAGCACCAGAAGCGGGGGGCACGCAGATACGCAGTATTTT; CDR3: CASTRSGGHADTQYF
J: TRBJ1-1; size: -; D: -; V: TRBV19; DNA: TGTGCCAGTAGTGCCAGGGGTGGGCGTACTGAAGCTTTCTTT; CDR3: CASSARGGRTEAFF
J: TRBJ1-2; size: -; D: -; V: TRBV18; DNA: TGTGCCAGCTCACCACCGGCATTTACGGGCTACACCTTC; CDR3: CASSPPAFTGYTF
J: TRBJ2-5; size: -; D: -; V: TRBV7-3; DNA: TGTGCCAGCAGCTTCGGCCGCGAAGAGACCCAGTACTTC; CDR3: CASSFGREETQYF
J: TRBJ1-2; size: few; D: -; V: TRBV7-2; DNA: TGTGCCAGCAACTATCAACTTTCCGGTGGCTACACCTTC; CDR3: CASNYQLSGGYTF
J: TRBJ2-5; size: -; D: -; V: TRBV5-6; DNA: TGTGCCAGCAGCTTACGAGCAGGGGAGACCCAGTACTTC; CDR3: CASSLRAGETQYF
J: TRBJ1-2; size: -; D: -; V: TRBV11-3; DNA: TGTGCCAGCAGCTTAGAGATGCAGGGAGGGGACTATGGCTACACCTTC; CDR3: CASSLEMQGGDYGYTF
J: TRBJ2-7; size: -; D: -; V: TRBV12-3/TRBV12-4; DNA: TGTGCCAGCAGTTTTTATGCAGGGAAAAACGAGCAGTACTTC; CDR3: CASSFYAGKNEQYF
J: TRBJ2-2; size: -; D: -; V: TRBV7-3; DNA: TGTGCCAGCAGCTTTTACCAGGGCACCGGGGAGCTGTTTTTT; CDR3: CASSFYQGTGELFF
J: TRBJ2-7; size: -; D: -; V: TRBV11-2; DNA: TGTGCCAGCAGCTTGGGGTGGGGTCCGAGGGACGAGCAGTACTTC; CDR3: CASSLGWGPRDEQYF
J: TRBJ2-1; size: -; D: -; V: TRBV7-8; DNA: TGTGCCAGCAGCTTGTTAAATGAGCAGTTCTTC; CDR3: CASSLLNEQFF
J: TRBJ2-5; size: -; D: -; V: TRBV7-6; DNA: TGTGCCAGCAGCTTAGTTACGACAGGCCAAGAGACCCAGTACTTC; CDR3: CASSLVTTGQETQYF
J: TRBJ2-3; size: few; D: -; V: TRBV7-3; DNA: TGTGCCAGCAGCCCAGAGGGGGATTTGACAGATACGCAGTATTTT; CDR3: CASSPEGDLTDTQYF
J: TRBJ2-1; size: once; D: -; V: TRBV7-3; DNA: TGTGCCAGCAGCCCCCCCGGGGACCATTACAATGAGCAGTTCTTC; CDR3: CASSPPGDHYNEQFF
J: TRBJ2-1; size: few; D: -; V: TRBV5-6; DNA: TGTGCCAGCAGCTTGGCCTGGGTAACACGCGATGAGCAGTTCTTC; CDR3: CASSLAWVTRDEQFF
J: TRBJ2-6; size: -; D: -; V: TRBV7-2; DNA: TGTGCCAGCAGCTTAGACTCGGGTTTTAGGGGGGCCAACGTCCTGACTTTC; CDR3: CASSLDSGFRGANVLTF
J: TRBJ2-5; size: -; D: -; V: TRBV7-2; DNA: TGTGCCAGCAGCTTAGGCCCGGTTGGGGAGACCCAGTACTTC; CDR3: CASSLGPVGETQYF
J: TRBJ2-7; size: -; D: -; V: TRBV6-1; DNA: TGTGCCAGCAGTGAAGCGCTTCATCTCTACGAGCAGTACTTC; CDR3: CASSEALHLYEQYF
J: TRBJ2-4; size: many; D: -; V: TRBV25-1; DNA: TGTGCCAGCAGGGAAACAGGGTACAATGAGCAGTACTTC; CDR3: CASRETGYNEQYF
J: TRBJ1-2; size: -; D: -; V: TRBV12-3/TRBV12-4; DNA: TGTGCCAGCAGCCTCAACCGGGGGGGCGATGGCTACACCTTC; CDR3: CASSLNRGGDGYTF
J: TRBJ1-4; size: -; D: -; V: TRBV7-2; DNA: TGTGCCAGCAGCTTGTCGGGGGTTGTTGAAAAACTGTTTTTT; CDR3: CASSLSGVVEKLFF
J: TRBJ2-2; size: medium-sized; D: TRBD2; V: TRBV27; DNA: TGTGCCAGCACTTCCGGGACTAGCGGGAGAGGCACCGGGGAGCTGTTTTTT; CDR3: CASTSGTSGRGTGELFF
J: TRBJ2-7; size: many; D: TRBD2; V: TRBV2; DNA: TGTGCCAGCGCCAAGCGGGAGGGCCAGGACGAGCAGTACTTC; CDR3: CASAKREGQDEQYF
J: TRBJ2-7; size: -; D: TRBD1; V: TRBV11-3; DNA: TGTGCCAGCAGCACCCAGGGGGACGGATACAATGAGCAGTACTTC; CDR3: CASSTQGDGYNEQYF
J: TRBJ2-1; size: -; D: TRBD1; V: TRBV12-3/TRBV12-4; DNA: TGTGCCAGCAGTTTCATAGCAGGGGGTTCCAATGAGCAGTTCTTC; CDR3: CASSFIAGGSNEQFF
J: TRBJ1-2; size: -; D: -; V: TRBV7-2; DNA: TGTGCCAGCAGCTTACTAGGGGATGGCTACACCTTC; CDR3: CASSLLGDGYTF
J: TRBJ2-3; size: few; D: -; V: TRBV7-2; DNA: TGTGCCAGCAGCCCCTCGGGGATCAATACGCAGTATTTT; CDR3: CASSPSGINTQYF
J: TRBJ2-1; size: -; D: TRBD2; V: TRBV20-1; DNA: TGCAGTGCTAGAGATATAAGGACTAGCGGATTCTACGAGCAGTTCTTC; CDR3: CSARDIRTSGFYEQFF
J: TRBJ2-3; size: many; D: -; V: TRBV5-1; DNA: TGCGCCAGCAGCTTGAATGGGCAAATAATGACAGATACGCAGTATTTT; CDR3: CASSLNGQIMTDTQYF
J: TRBJ1-2; size: -; D: -; V: TRBV7-2; DNA: TGTGCCAGCAGCTTAGAAGGAAGTCGAGGCGGCTATGGCTACACCTTC; CDR3: CASSLEGSRGGYGYTF
J: TRBJ1-5; size: -; D: -; V: TRBV6-1; DNA: TGTGCCAGCAGTGAAGGTATAAGGGTCCCCTATAGCAATCAGCCCCAGCATTTT; CDR3: CASSEGIRVPYSNQPQHF
J: TRBJ2-6; size: -; D: -; V: TRBV5-1; DNA: TGCGCCAGCAGCCTCCCTCTAGTCTCTGGGGCCAACGTCCTGACTTTC; CDR3: CASSLPLVSGANVLTF
J: TRBJ1-1; size: -; D: -; V: TRBV7-6; DNA: TGTGCCGGGATAGGGGAGTTCGGCACTGAAGCTTTCTTT; CDR3: CAGIGEFGTEAFF
J: TRBJ2-3; size: -; D: -; V: TRBV28; DNA: TGTGCCAGCACCCCGGGGCGAACAGATACGCAGTATTTT; CDR3: CASTPGRTDTQYF
J: TRBJ2-6; size: many; D: -; V: TRBV12-3/TRBV12-4; DNA: -; CDR3: CASSFWTGTGTLRAVLRF
J: TRBJ2-5; size: -; D: -; V: TRBV12-3/TRBV12-4; DNA: TGTGCCAGCAGTTCAATCAGAGAGACCCAGTACTTC; CDR3: CASSSIRETQYF
J: TRBJ2-5; size: few; D: -; V: TRBV12-3/TRBV12-4; DNA: TGTGCCAGCAGTTTGACAGTGACTTTGTACCAAGAGACCCAGTACTTC; CDR3: CASSLTVTLYQETQYF
J: TRBJ1-2; size: few; D: TRBD1; V: TRBV7-6; DNA: TGTGCCAGCAGCTTGGGACAGGGTGGCTATGGCTACACCTTC; CDR3: CASSLGQGGYGYTF
J: TRBJ2-7; size: -; D: TRBD2; V: TRBV7-2; DNA: TGTGCCAGCAGCTTAGCGGGAGGGCCTTACGAGCAGTACTTC; CDR3: CASSLAGGPYEQYF
J: TRBJ2-7; size: -; D: -; V: TRBV28; DNA: TGTGCCAGCAGGGTCAACTACGAGCAGTACTTC; CDR3: CASRVNYEQYF
J: TRBJ2-2; size: once; D: TRBD1; V: TRBV12-3/TRBV12-4; DNA: TGTGCCAGCAGTACTCGGACAGGGCCCACCGGGGAGCTGTTTTTT; CDR3: CASSTRTGPTGELFF
J: TRBJ2-6; size: medium-sized; D: -; V: TRBV5-1; DNA: TGCGCCAGCAGCCCGCCAGTGGTTGGGGCCAACGTCCTGACTTTC; CDR3: CASSPPVVGANVLTF
J: TRBJ2-1; size: -; D: TRBD2; V: TRBV5-1; DNA: TGCACCAGCAGCAGACTAGCGGGAGCTGTAAGTCGGTACGAGCAGTTCTTC; CDR3: CTSSRLAGAVSRYEQFF
J: TRBJ2-5; size: -; D: -; V: TRBV7-7; DNA: TGTGCTAGCAGCTTTTCGCCCGGGCAAGAGACCCAGTACTTC; CDR3: CASSFSPGQETQYF